One TCR beta chain is described in this entry. The antigen remains undetermined. The graft tissue was processed, and this released both intraepithelial and lamina propria lymphocytes. Measured with immunoSEQ multiplex PCR; TCRdb has only the in-frame clones, and not every one. The sample gives thousands of clones, about 64% of which show up once; more than 4.5% is in the top ten. Germline V gene lookup returns CDR1 SNHLY and CDR2 FYNNEI. The CDR3 extends over 15 amino acids. Trimming at V came to 7 bases and at J to 3 bases, leaving 11 bases not matched to a gene. The sample belongs to a study of graft-versus-host responses after intestinal transplantation. Whole-study results and caveats: GvH clones were identified in recipient marrow, with some first appearing in ileum or blood. Circulating GvH clones peaking coincided with falling HvG clones soon after transplant.

The chain combines TRBV2 with TRBJ2-7, with TRBD1 matching over 8 bases. The source material was ileum tissue, sampled 55 to 60 days after transplant. This receptor was obtained from a human patient who received an intestinal transplant, so some T cells may come from the graft donor. CDR3: CASNTLQGASYEQYV. DNA of the CDR3: TGTGCCAGCAATACACTCCAGGGGGCGAGCTACGAGCAGTACGTC.